The 20 T cell receptor beta chains in this list originate from one sample, sequenced in a study of blood T cell repertoires in COVID-19. Clones were read by immunoSEQ multiplex PCR, and TCRdb kept only the in-frame ones, dropping some. Of roughly 300,000 clones listed, 87% are singletons. The sequenced material came from PBMCs or T cells enriched from blood (not recorded which). The receptors shown here come from a woman in her thirties who had recovered from COVID-19.

CDR3 DNA sequence: TGTGCCAGCAGCGACGCTCGGGGACAGAGCTCTGGAAACACCATATATTTT. It codes for CASSDARGQSSGNTIYF. J is TRBJ1-3 and V is TRBV21-1; the D call of TRBD1 is as the table states it, not checked on the DNA. TRBV21-1 is classified as a pseudogene. CDR3 length: 17 residues.

In this sample, this clone turned up a few times. The V and J genes are TRBV28 and TRBJ1-5; 7 bases map to TRBD1. CDR1 MDHEN and CDR2 SYDVKM come from the germline V gene. V trimming: 0 bases; J trimming: 0 bases; junction bases outside the gene matches: 2. The CDR3 is made up of 16 amino acids. CDR3 coding DNA: TGTGCCAGCAGTTTATGGGGACAGTTTAGCAATCAGCCCCAGCATTTT. It codes for CASSLWGQFSNQPQHF.

The chain couples TRBV20-1 to TRBJ1-4; D not certain. Germline-derived CDR1 and CDR2 are DFQATT and SNEGSKA (reference sequence). The CDR3 sequence is 12 residues long. The V end was cut by 3 bases, the J end by 10 bases, with 12 bases between. The CDR3 nucleotides are TGCAGTGCTAGTGACACGGGTTCAAAACTGTTTTTT. Residues: CSASDTGSKLFF.

The chain combines TRBV7-8 with TRBJ2-7; D is undetermined. The CDR3 has 14 amino acids. From germline, CDR1 is SGHVS and CDR2 FQNEAQ. Trimming took off 5 bases at V and 4 bases at J, with 15 bases between the two ends. The CDR3 bases are TGTGCCAGCAGCCCGATGGGCACGGAATACGAGCAGTACTTC. Amino acids: CASSPMGTEYEQYF.

This clone was observed a handful of times. The rearrangement links TRBV27 to TRBJ1-4; D uncertain. This CDR3 is 15 amino acids long. The germline V gene encodes CDR1 MNHEY and CDR2 SMNVEV (reference sequence). V was cut by 2 bases and J by 0 bases, with 7 bases left in between. This CDR3 reads CASSLGGATNEKLFF. The DNA for the CDR3 is TGTGCCAGCAGTTTAGGAGGTGCAACTAATGAAAAACTGTTTTTT. Complete variable domain (other parts from reference TRBV27 and TRBJ1-4): EAQVTQNPRYLITVTGKKLTVTCSQNMNHEYMSWYRQDPGLGLRQIYYSMNVEVTDKGDVPEGYKVSRKEKRNFPLILESPSPNQTSLYFCASSLGGATNEKLFFGSGTQLSVL.

A single count supports this clone. This chain connects TRBV12-3 or TRBV12-4 to TRBJ1-5; 7 bases agree with TRBD1. V shed 6 bases and J 4 bases; nucleotides not matched to a gene: 3. The CDR3 loop spans 13 amino acids. The chain's CDR3 is CASRATGNQPQHF. CDR3 bases: TGTGCCAGCAGAGCGACAGGGAATCAGCCCCAGCATTTT.

The CDR3 region is CASSVVGGAAFF. The CDR3 region has the DNA TGTGCCAGCAGCGTAGTGGGGGGAGCAGCTTTCTTT. The chain links TRBV9 to TRBJ1-1; maybe TRBD1 (5 bases). The CDR3 is 12 amino acids. Trimming took off 0 bases at V and 10 bases at J, with 10 bases between the two ends. Per germline, CDR1 SGDLS and CDR2 YYNGEE.

The genes are TRBV18 and TRBJ1-2, with D possibly TRBD1 on 5 matching bases. The ends were cut back, 4 bases at V and 5 bases at J, with 17 bases in the middle. Germline CDR1 and CDR2: KGHSH and LQKENI. The CDR3 contains 15 residues. For the CDR3, the DNA is TGTGCCAGCTCACGAAACGGGACTCAGTTTTATGGCTACACCTTC. As protein: CASSRNGTQFYGYTF.

This rearrangement joins TRBV24-1 to TRBJ2-3, with TRBD1 matching 8 bases. Losses at the gene ends were 2 bases for V and 4 bases for J; bases not matched to a gene: 4. Germline CDR1 is KGHDR and CDR2 is SFDVKD. This CDR3 region has 15 residues. In nucleotides, the CDR3 is TGTGCCACCAGTGATTGGGCAGGGGGCGCAGATACGCAGTATTTT. Translating it yields CATSDWAGGADTQYF.

This chain uses TRBV2 with TRBJ1-4; perhaps TRBD1 as D (6 bases). The CDR3 loop spans 16 amino acids. V was pared by 4 bases and J by 8 bases, with 20 bases between. Looked up from germline, CDR1 is SNHLY and CDR2 is FYNNEI. The CDR3 sequence: CASSALGRVQGEKLFF. The CDR3 DNA sequence: TGTGCCAGCAGTGCCCTAGGGAGAGTACAGGGAGAAAAACTGTTTTTT.

The chain links TRBV29-1 to TRBJ1-1, with D possibly matching TRBD1 (5 bases). Germline CDR1 SQVTM, CDR2 ANQGSEA. The CDR3 spans 13 residues. V lost 7 bases to trimming and J lost 1 base, with 13 bases between them. As DNA, the CDR3 is TGCAGCGCCTCCGGACAAGGGAACACTGAAGCTTTCTTT. Translated, it gives CSASGQGNTEAFF.

This clone has just a few counts. V gene TRBV28 combines with J gene TRBJ1-2, with D possibly matching TRBD1 (5 bases). Germline-derived CDR1 and CDR2 are MDHEN and SYDVKM. The CDR3 has 12 residues. With 11 bases removed from V and 4 bases from J, the gap between germline ends came to 14 bases. In DNA, the CDR3 is TGTGCCTGGGGCCAGGGTATCTATGGCTACACCTTC. It translates to CAWGQGIYGYTF.

The chain carries TRBV5-1 and TRBJ1-2, with D possibly being TRBD1 (5 bases). The CDR3 runs 14 residues. Germline V CDR1 and CDR2: SGHRS, YFSETQ. With 3 bases removed from V and 6 bases from J, the gap between germline ends came to 15 bases. In nucleotides, the CDR3 is TGCGCCAGCAGCTCCAACCAGGGAATGGATGGCTACACCTTC. It encodes CASSSNQGMDGYTF.

The chain employs TRBV7-3 and TRBJ2-4; D perhaps matches TRBD2 (6 bases). With 0 bases removed from V and 6 bases from J, the gap between germline ends came to 12 bases. Germline V lookup: CDR1 SGHTA, CDR2 FQGTGA. CDR3 length: 15 residues. The CDR3 protein is CASSLTVRDSNIQYF. The CDR3 DNA sequence: TGTGCCAGCAGCTTAACGGTCCGGGACTCAAACATTCAGTACTTC.

The rearrangement joins TRBV11-2 to TRBJ2-7, with 8 bases aligning to TRBD2. Germline trimming cut 1 base from V and 4 bases from J; bases unmatched to any gene: 3. Germline V gene sequence: CDR1 SGHAT, CDR2 FQNNGV. CDR3 length equals 14 residues. The DNA for the CDR3 is TGTGCCAGCAGCTTAGCGGGGGGGCTATACGAGCAGTACTTC. It codes for CASSLAGGLYEQYF.

The gene calls are TRBV6-5 and TRBJ1-5; unclear D gene. The CDR3 is 14 residues long. Germline CDR1 is MNHEY and CDR2 is SVGAGI. Trimming took off 4 bases at V and 3 bases at J, with 10 bases between the two ends. Written as DNA, the CDR3 is TGTGCCAGCAGTTCAGACACCGCCAATCAGCCCCAGCATTTT. Translated: CASSSDTANQPQHF.

This chain joins TRBV7-9 and TRBJ1-2; TRBD1 matches 7 bases. The trim removed 1 base at V and 1 base at J, leaving 3 bases unmatched. The CDR3 is 15 amino acids. CDR1 SEHNR and CDR2 FQNEAQ come from the germline V gene (reference sequence). The CDR3 is CASSLVQGRNYGYTF. In nucleotides, the CDR3 is TGTGCCAGCAGCTTAGTACAGGGGCGTAACTATGGCTACACCTTC.

This clone was observed once. This rearrangement joins TRBV28 to TRBJ2-6, with a weak D call TRBD2 (6 bases). CDR1 and CDR2 (germline): MDHEN, SYDVKM. Between the trimmed V and J ends, which lost 3 bases and 4 bases, there was a span of 16 bases. The CDR3 has 17 residues. The CDR3 DNA reads TGTGCCAGCAGTTTCGCGGGGCTCCTTGGGGGGGCCAACGTCCTGACTTTC. Its translation: CASSFAGLLGGANVLTF.

The chain uses TRBV5-1 and TRBJ2-2; D is ambiguous. The germline gives CDR1 SGHRS, CDR2 YFSETQ. The CDR3 covers 15 residues. The germline V and J ends were trimmed by 0 bases and 1 base, with 7 bases remaining between them. CDR3 amino acids: CASSLGQRNTGELFF. The DNA of the CDR3 is TGCGCCAGCAGCTTGGGACAAAGGAACACCGGGGAGCTGTTTTTT.

The genes are TRBV4-2 and TRBJ1-4; 8 bases map to TRBD1. This CDR3 region has 18 residues. Germline V CDR1 and CDR2: LGHNA, YNFKEQ. With V trimmed by 0 bases and J by 0 bases, 6 bases remained unmatched. CDR3 sequence (DNA): TGTGCCAGCAGCCAAGATTCAGGGGGCCTAGCAACTAATGAAAAACTGTTTTTT. Protein product: CASSQDSGGLATNEKLFF.